This TCR beta chain was found in a study of T cell responses to AZD1222 COVID-19 vaccine. This CDR3 has 15 residues. CDR1 and CDR2 (germline): MNHEY, SMNVEV (reference sequence). J was trimmed by 7 bases and V by 5 bases; bases with no gene match: 12. The data were produced by immunoSEQ multiplex PCR, yet TCRdb's version contains in-frame clones alone and is incomplete. The repertoire has fewer than 150,000 clones, about 90% of them found once; the top ten carry 9.3%. The sequenced sample was peripheral blood, obtained 28 days after the second AZD1222 dose. This TCR came from an adult who received the AZD1222 COVID-19 vaccine. V usage is TRBV27 and J usage is TRBJ1-2; 8 bases match TRBD1. This chain's CDR3 is CASSTRDRGRSGYTF. Here the CDR3 DNA reads TGTGCCAGCAGTACAAGAGACAGGGGCAGGTCTGGCTACACCTTC.